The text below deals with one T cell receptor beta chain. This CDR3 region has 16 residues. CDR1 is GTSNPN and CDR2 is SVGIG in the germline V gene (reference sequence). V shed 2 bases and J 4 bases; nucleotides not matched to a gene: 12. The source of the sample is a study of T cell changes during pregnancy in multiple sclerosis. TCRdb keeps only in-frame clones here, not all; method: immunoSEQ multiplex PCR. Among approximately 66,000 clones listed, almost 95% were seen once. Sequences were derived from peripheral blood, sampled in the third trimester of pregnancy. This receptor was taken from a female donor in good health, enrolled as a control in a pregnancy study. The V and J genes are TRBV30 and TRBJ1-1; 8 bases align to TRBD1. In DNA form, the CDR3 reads TGTGCCTGGAGTCCTCTGGGCAGGGGGCCGGGCACTGAAGCTTTCTTT. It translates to CAWSPLGRGPGTEAFF.